The rows below give T cell receptor beta chains drawn from one sample of a study of cytomegalovirus exposure and HLA in healthy donors. Sequencing used immunoSEQ multiplex PCR; TCRdb keeps in-frame clones, though not all of them. The sample records 130,000 or so clones, roughly 87% being singletons. Material for sequencing was PBMCs. The receptors were sampled from a woman aged 18-35 years in good health and CMV-seronegative. The CDR3 runs from the conserved cysteine through the conserved F or W. D genes are given only for firm matches. The size entry is marked missing in some rows and otherwise reads once, few, many or a size class.

CDR3 protein	CDR3 DNA	clone size	V gene	J gene	D gene	CDR3 length
CASSKTSLAGWNTGELFF	TGTGCCAGCAGCAAGACTAGCCTAGCGGGTTGGAACACCGGGGAGCTGTTTTTT	NA	TRBV7-8	TRBJ2-2	TRBD2	18
CASSGSGGAITDTQYF	TGTGCCAGCAGCGGTAGCGGGGGGGCAATCACAGATACGCAGTATTTT	NA	TRBV9	TRBJ2-3	TRBD2	16
CASSLAGAGYNEQFF	TGCGCCAGCAGCTTGGCAGGGGCCGGCTACAATGAGCAGTTCTTC	NA	TRBV5-1	TRBJ2-1	NA	15
CASIAGGLNYNEQFF	TGTGCCAGCATCGCGGGAGGACTGAACTACAATGAGCAGTTCTTC	NA	TRBV7-9	TRBJ2-1	TRBD2	15
CASSTRDRAAFF	TGTGCCAGTAGTACTCGGGACAGGGCTGCTTTCTTT	NA	TRBV19	TRBJ1-1	TRBD1	12
CASSPGAAGVYDEQFF	TGTGCCAGCAGCCCGGGGGCAGCGGGGGTCTACGATGAGCAGTTCTTC	NA	TRBV7-9	TRBJ2-1	TRBD2	16
CASSPRWAGGQFSEQYF	TGTGCCAGCAGCCCCCGATGGGCGGGAGGGCAATTCTCCGAGCAGTACTTC	NA	TRBV7-2	TRBJ2-7	TRBD2	17
CASSLVSGGAHEQFF	TGCGCCAGCAGCTTGGTTAGCGGGGGGGCACATGAGCAGTTCTTC	once	TRBV5-1	TRBJ2-1	TRBD2	15
CASSLGLAGGSAASTDTQYF	TGCGCCAGCAGCTTGGGACTAGCGGGAGGGTCAGCCGCTAGCACAGATACGCAGTATTTT	once	TRBV5-1	TRBJ2-3	TRBD2	20
CASSSQGLGTEAFF	TGTGCCAGCAGCTCGCAGGGATTGGGAACTGAAGCTTTCTTT	NA	TRBV9	TRBJ1-1	NA	14
CASSYSPGTGANVLTF	TGTGCCAGCAGTTACTCGCCGGGAACTGGGGCCAACGTCCTGACTTTC	NA	TRBV6-5	TRBJ2-6	NA	16
CASSLSRDPSSYEQYF	TGTGCCAGCAGCTTATCGCGGGACCCATCCTCCTACGAGCAGTACTTC	NA	TRBV11-2	TRBJ2-7	NA	16
CASSLASGGPQETQYF	TGCGCCAGCAGCTTAGCTAGCGGGGGACCCCAAGAGACCCAGTACTTC	NA	TRBV5-1	TRBJ2-5	TRBD2	16
CASGSLDEEGANGPTF	TGTGCTAGTGGTTCCCTCGATGAGGAAGGGGCCAACGGCCCGACTTTC	once	TRBV12-5	TRBJ2-6	NA	16
CASSLRPHGVETQYF	TGTGCCAGTAGTTTAAGACCCCACGGGGTTGAGACCCAGTACTTC	few	TRBV19	TRBJ2-5	NA	15
CASSPLDNSYEQYF	TGTGCCAGCAGTCCATTGGACAACTCCTACGAGCAGTACTTC	NA	TRBV7-9	TRBJ2-7	NA	14
CASSLGPQPQHF	TGTGCCAGCAGCTTAGGGCCCCAGCCCCAGCATTTT	NA	TRBV11-2	TRBJ1-5	NA	12
CASSKRTDSNQPQHF	TGTGCCAGTAGTAAACGGACAGATAGCAATCAGCCCCAGCATTTT	NA	TRBV19	TRBJ1-5	NA	15
CASSPGGVDEEAFF	TGTGCCAGCAGCCCCGGAGGGGTAGACGAAGAAGCTTTCTTT	NA	TRBV7-3	TRBJ1-1	NA	14
CASSKGQIYGYTF	TGTGCCAGCAGCAAGGGACAGATCTATGGCTACACCTTC	NA	TRBV6-5	TRBJ1-2	TRBD1	13